This TCR beta chain is from a study of beta chain features in type 1 diabetes. Study-level background: The study found patients and healthy donors alike in age, gender and cell yields.

A sort by CD45RO/CCR7/CD25/CD127/CD95/CD27 yielded CD4+ naive, central memory, regulatory and stem cell-like memory cells. TCRB transcripts that were expressed got sequenced, as all of the isolated RNA had been reverse transcribed. This table comes from immunoSEQ multiplex PCR, and its TCRdb copy is limited to in-frame clones, with some not included. The profile shows about 130,000 clones, about a tenth of them singletons. This clone was picked up a small number of times. As yet, its antigen is unknown. The length of the CDR3 is 14 residues. J was trimmed by 3 bases and V by 1 base; bases with no gene match: 3. Looked up from germline, CDR1 is SGHTA and CDR2 is FQGNSA. Study findings and constraints: Type 1 diabetes patients had moderately but significantly shorter TCRB CDR3s in all four CD4+ subsets. VDJ junctions in type 1 diabetes patients carried more deletions and fewer insertions.

Specimen: central memory CD4+ T cells from blood. The chain has TRBV7-2 and TRBJ2-7; 7 bases match TRBD2. The sequence was obtained from a man aged 18 to 30 in good health. The CDR3 loop is CASSLGRGDYEQYF. The CDR3 nucleotides read TGTGCCAGCAGCTTAGGACGGGGGGACTACGAGCAGTACTTC.